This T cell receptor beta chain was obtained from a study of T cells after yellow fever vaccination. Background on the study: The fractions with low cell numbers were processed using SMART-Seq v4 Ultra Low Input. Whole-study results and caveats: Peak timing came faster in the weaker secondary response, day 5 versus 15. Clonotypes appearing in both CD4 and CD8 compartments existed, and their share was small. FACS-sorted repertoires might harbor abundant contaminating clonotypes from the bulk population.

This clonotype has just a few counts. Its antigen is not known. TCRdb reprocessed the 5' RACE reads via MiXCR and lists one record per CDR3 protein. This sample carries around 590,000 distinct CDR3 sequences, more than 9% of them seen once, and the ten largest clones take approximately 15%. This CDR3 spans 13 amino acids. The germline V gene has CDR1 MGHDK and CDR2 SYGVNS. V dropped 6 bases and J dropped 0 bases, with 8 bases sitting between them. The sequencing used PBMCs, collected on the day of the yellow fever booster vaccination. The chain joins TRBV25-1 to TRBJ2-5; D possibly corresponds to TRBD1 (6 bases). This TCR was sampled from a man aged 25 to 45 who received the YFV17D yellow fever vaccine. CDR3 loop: CASRGTNQETQYF. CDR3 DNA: TGTGCCAGCAGGGGGACAAACCAAGAGACCCAGTACTTC.